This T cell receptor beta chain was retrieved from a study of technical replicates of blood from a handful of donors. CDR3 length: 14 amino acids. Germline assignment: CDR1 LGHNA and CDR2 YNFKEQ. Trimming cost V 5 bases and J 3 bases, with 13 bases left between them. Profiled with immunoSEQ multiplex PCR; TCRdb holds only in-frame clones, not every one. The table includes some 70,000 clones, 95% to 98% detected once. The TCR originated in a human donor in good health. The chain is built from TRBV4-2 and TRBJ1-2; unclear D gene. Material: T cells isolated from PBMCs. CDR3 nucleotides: TGTGCCAGCAGCTTAAGGAAGGGAGACTATGGCTACACCTTC. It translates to CASSLRKGDYGYTF.